The 5 T cell receptor beta chains given below trace back to one sample, sequenced in a study of PD-1 blockade in classical Hodgkin lymphoma. The method was immunoSEQ multiplex PCR; TCRdb's version includes in-frame clones alone and lacks a portion of them. The sample has approximately 12,000 clones; around 75% are singletons. Every patient experienced relapse after autologous stem cell transplantation, and brentuximab vedotin exposure varied. Sequenced here: peripheral blood mononuclear cells (PBMCs), sampled at baseline. The receptors originated from a human donor with classical Hodgkin lymphoma.

This clone was observed a few times. V is TRBV9 and J is TRBJ2-2, with TRBD1 matching 7 bases. CDR3 length: 18 amino acids. CDR1 SGDLS and CDR2 YYNGEE come from the germline V gene. J was trimmed by 6 bases and V by 4 bases; bases with no gene match: 18. CDR3 loop: CASSPRTGRPHRAGELFF. CDR3 DNA sequence: TGTGCCAGCAGCCCCCGGACAGGTCGCCCCCATAGAGCCGGGGAGCTGTTTTTT.

J is TRBJ1-2 and V is TRBV18, with 8 bases aligning to TRBD1. This CDR3 spans 15 amino acids. V was clipped by 5 bases and J by 1 base; unmatched bases: 6. CDR1 KGHSH and CDR2 LQKENI come from the germline V gene. The CDR3: CASSATDRVNYGYTF. CDR3 DNA sequence: TGTGCCAGCTCAGCCACGGACAGGGTTAACTATGGCTACACCTTC.

The chain uses TRBV6-6 and TRBJ2-2; D gene ambiguous. CDR3 length equals 14 residues. Germline assignment: CDR1 MNHNY and CDR2 SVGAGI (reference sequence). V was shortened by 8 bases and J by 3 bases, with 13 bases between the two germline ends. The CDR3 is CASRNGRDTGELFF. Written as DNA, the CDR3 is TGTGCCAGCCGAAATGGTCGGGACACCGGGGAGCTGTTTTTT.

The chain has TRBV7-9 and TRBJ2-1; 7 bases fit TRBD1. Trimming at V came to 5 bases and at J to 8 bases, leaving 9 bases not matched to a gene. The germline CDR1 and CDR2 sequences are SEHNR and FQNEAQ (reference sequence). There are 14 residues in the CDR3. The CDR3 here is CASSTIDRVHEQFF. CDR3 sequence (DNA): TGTGCCAGCAGCACCATAGACAGGGTCCATGAGCAGTTCTTC.

J is TRBJ1-5 and V is TRBV9, with D possibly matching TRBD1 (5 bases). V was cut by 0 bases and J by 7 bases, with 14 bases left in between. Germline-derived CDR1 and CDR2 are SGDLS and YYNGEE. CDR3 length: 15 amino acids. The CDR3 DNA reads TGTGCCAGCAGCGTAGGTCAGGGTCCGTCCCAGCCCCAGCATTTT. Amino acid sequence: CASSVGQGPSQPQHF.